This T cell receptor beta chain was obtained from a study of T cell responses to AZD1222 COVID-19 vaccine. V was cut by 3 bases and J by 0 bases, with 6 bases left in between. This CDR3 spans 15 amino acids. CDR1 is SGHTA and CDR2 is FQGNSA in the germline V gene. Sequencing was performed with immunoSEQ multiplex PCR; in TCRdb, only in-frame clones are kept and a portion is missing. The data show roughly 150,000 clones, with almost 95% seen just once and around 2.5% held by the top ten. This clonotype was sampled from an adult in good health. Here the sequenced sample was peripheral blood, taken on day 0 of AZD1222 vaccination. This sequence joins TRBV7-2 and TRBJ2-6; no definite D call. CDR3 DNA sequence: TGTGCCAGCAGCTTCTTTTTCTCTGGGGCCAACGTCCTGACTTTC. Protein product: CASSFFFSGANVLTF.